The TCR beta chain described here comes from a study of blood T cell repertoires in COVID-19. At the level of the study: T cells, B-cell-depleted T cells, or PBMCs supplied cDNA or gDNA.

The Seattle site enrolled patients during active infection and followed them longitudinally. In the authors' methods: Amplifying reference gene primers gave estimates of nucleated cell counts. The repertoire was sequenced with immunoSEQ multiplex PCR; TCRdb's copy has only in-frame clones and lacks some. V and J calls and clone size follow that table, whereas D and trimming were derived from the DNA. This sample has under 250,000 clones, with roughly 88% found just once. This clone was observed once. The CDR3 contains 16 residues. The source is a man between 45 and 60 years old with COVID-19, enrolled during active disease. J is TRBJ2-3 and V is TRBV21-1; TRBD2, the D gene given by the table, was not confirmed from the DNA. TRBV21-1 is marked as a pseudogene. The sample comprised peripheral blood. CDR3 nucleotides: TGTGCCAGCTCCCACCCAGGAGCGGGGGGCACAGATACGCAGTATTTT. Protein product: CASSHPGAGGTDTQYF.